The T cell receptor (beta chain) described here comes from a study of T cells in Graves' hyperthyroidism and ophthalmopathy. This clonotype showed up just once. Its antigen is unidentified. Possible read error: a much larger clone is one base away. Study-wide results and limits: Expanded thyroid clonotypes (above 0.001) were mostly also found in blood.

Template material for amplifying TCR beta CDR3 regions consisted of RNA transcripts. TCR CDR3 underwent first-round RT-PCR with the HTBI primer set. Each CDR3 protein is one row after TCRdb ran MiXCR on the multiplex PCR reads. This table holds approximately 370,000 distinct CDR3 sequences, 14% to 15% found once. The germline gives CDR1 LNHNV, CDR2 YYDKDF (reference sequence). This CDR3 contains 15 residues. Hyperthyroidism had been newly diagnosed in patients aged 18 to 65, and its duration was under 2 months. Material for sequencing was blood. This chain connects TRBV15 to TRBJ2-5; D unclear. This receptor was identified in a woman aged 25 to 39 with Graves' hyperthyroidism. This CDR3 is CATSRDWTDQETRYF. CDR3 DNA sequence: TGTGCCACCAGCAGAGATTGGACCGATCAAGAGACCCGGTACTTC.